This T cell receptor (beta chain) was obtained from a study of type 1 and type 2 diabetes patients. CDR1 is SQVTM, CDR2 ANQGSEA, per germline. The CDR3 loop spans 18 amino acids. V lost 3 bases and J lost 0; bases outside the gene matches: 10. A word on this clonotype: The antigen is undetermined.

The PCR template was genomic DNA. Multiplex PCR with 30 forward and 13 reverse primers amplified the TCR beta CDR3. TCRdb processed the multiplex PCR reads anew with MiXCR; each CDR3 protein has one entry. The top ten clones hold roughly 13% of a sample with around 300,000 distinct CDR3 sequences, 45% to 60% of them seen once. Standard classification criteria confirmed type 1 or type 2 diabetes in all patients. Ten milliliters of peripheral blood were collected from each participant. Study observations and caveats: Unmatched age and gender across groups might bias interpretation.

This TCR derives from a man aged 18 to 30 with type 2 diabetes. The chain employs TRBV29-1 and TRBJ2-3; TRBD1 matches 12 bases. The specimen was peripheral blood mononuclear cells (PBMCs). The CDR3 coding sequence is TGCAGCGTTGACGGGACAGGGGGCCAGGGTATCAGCACAGATACGCAGTATTTT. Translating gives CSVDGTGGQGISTDTQYF.